This record looks at one T cell receptor beta chain sequence and its context. What it recognizes is unknown. The study ran its PCR with 60 Vbeta and 13 Jbeta primers. Assay: immunoSEQ multiplex PCR; the TCRdb copy retains only in-frame clones and omits some. The sample consists of roughly 130,000 clones, about 72% of them appearing once. This entry belongs to a study of cytomegalovirus exposure and HLA in healthy donors. General study points: Across donors, sequencing depth was assumed by presence/absence analyses to be roughly uniform. It was shown in a later analysis that HLA-associated TCR beta chains were more clonally expanded than other, equally common chains. In a later analysis, donors in an Asian-associated ancestry cluster reportedly had fewer N-insertions in productive TCRs than the cohort mean. In an earlier analysis, in some 540 donors, most V segments appeared productive either ~87% or ~30% of the time.

This CDR3 has 12 amino acids. V was clipped by 6 bases and J by 8 bases, with 13 bases between them. CDR1 LNHDA and CDR2 SQIVND come from the germline V gene (reference sequence). Sequenced input: PBMCs. V and J are TRBV19 and TRBJ1-2, with a tentative D call TRBD1 (5 bases). The source is a man aged 30-40 years in good health and CMV-seropositive. In nucleotides, the CDR3 is TGTGCCAGTAGCGTCAGGGATGGGGGCTACACCTTC. Protein sequence: CASSVRDGGYTF.